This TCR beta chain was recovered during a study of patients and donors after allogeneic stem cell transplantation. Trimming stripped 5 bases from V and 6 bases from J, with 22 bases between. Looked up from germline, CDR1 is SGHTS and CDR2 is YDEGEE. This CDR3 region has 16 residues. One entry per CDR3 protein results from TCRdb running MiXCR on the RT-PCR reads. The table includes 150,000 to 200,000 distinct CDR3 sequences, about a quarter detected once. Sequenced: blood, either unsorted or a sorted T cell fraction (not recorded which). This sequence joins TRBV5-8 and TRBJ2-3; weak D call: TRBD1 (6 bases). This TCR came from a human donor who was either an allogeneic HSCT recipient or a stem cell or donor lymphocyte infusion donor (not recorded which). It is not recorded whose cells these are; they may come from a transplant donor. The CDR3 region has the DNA TGTGCCAGCAGGGACAGAACGTACTTTGGCGCGGATACGCAGTATTTT. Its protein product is CASRDRTYFGADTQYF. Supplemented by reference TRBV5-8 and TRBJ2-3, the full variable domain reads EAGVTQSPTHLIKTRGQQATLRCSPISGHTSVYWYQQALGLGLQFLLWYDEGEERNRGNFPPRFSGRQFPNYSSELNVNALELEDSALYLCASRDRTYFGADTQYFGPGTRLTVL.